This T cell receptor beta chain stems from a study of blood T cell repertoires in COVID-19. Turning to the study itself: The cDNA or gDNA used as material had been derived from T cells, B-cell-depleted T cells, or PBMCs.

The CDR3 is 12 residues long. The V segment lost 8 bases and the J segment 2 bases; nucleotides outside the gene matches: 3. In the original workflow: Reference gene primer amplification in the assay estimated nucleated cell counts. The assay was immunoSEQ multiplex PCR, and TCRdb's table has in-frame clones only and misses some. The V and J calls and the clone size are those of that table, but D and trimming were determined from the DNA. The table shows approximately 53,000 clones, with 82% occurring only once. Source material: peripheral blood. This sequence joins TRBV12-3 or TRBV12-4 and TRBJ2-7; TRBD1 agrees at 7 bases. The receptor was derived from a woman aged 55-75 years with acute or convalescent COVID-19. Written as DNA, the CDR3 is TGTGCCAGCGGGACAGATACCTACGAGCAGTACTTC. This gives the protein CASGTDTYEQYF.